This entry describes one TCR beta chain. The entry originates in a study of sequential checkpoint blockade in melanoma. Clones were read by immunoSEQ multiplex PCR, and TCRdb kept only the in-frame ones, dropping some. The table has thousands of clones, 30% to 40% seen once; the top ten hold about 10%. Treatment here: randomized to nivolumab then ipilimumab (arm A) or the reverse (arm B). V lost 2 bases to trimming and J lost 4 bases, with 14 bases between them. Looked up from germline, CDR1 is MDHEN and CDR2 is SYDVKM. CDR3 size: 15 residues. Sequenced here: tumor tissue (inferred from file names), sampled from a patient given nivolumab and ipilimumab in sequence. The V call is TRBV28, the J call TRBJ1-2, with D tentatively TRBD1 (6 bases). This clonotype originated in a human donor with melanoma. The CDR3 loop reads CASSLRPGAGYGYTF. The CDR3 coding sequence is TGTGCCAGCAGTTTACGGCCGGGGGCAGGCTATGGCTACACCTTC.